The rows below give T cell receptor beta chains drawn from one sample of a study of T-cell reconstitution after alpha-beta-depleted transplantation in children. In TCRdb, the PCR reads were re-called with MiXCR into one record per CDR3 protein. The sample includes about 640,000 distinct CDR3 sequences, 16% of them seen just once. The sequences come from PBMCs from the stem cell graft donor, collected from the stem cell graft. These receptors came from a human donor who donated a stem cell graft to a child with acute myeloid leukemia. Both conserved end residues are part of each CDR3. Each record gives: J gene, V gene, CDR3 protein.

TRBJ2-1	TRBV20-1	CSARGVRTPGSYNEQFF
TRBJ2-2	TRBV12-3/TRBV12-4	CASRLQTTTGELFF
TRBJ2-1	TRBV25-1	CASSVLNRDYHNEQFF
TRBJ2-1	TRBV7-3	CASSFSQSYNEQFF
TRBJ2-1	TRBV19	CASSYGRGDRGYNEQFF
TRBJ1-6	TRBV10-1	CASTAGENSPLHF
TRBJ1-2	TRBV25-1	CASRQTGPANYGYTF
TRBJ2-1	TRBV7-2	CASSFNRRSNEQFF
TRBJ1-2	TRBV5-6	CASSLLSKANYGYTF
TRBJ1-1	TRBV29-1	CSVEWSLNTEAFF
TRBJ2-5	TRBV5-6	CASTPGRAGTQYF
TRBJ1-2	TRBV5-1	CASSLGQGANGYTF
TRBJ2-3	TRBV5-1	CASSLAGTSDTQYF
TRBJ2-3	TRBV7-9	CASSSDTRTDTQYF
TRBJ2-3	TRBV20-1	CSAARASTDTQYF
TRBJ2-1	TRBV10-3	CAISESTYHCF
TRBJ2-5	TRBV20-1	CSATSGGAGETQYF
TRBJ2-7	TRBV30	CAWSEVYEQYF
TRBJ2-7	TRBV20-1	CSAVPGHDIYEQYF
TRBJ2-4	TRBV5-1	CASSPPGGPKNIQYF
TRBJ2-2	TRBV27	CASSLSRTGELFF
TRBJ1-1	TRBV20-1	CSARDTTWDVGEAFF
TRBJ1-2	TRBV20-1	CRANGYTF
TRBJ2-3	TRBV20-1	CSARGRRGGTDTQYF
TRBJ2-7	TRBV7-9	CASSLETGGQSEQYF
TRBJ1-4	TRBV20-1	CSAREDRRSEKLFF
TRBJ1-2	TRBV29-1	CSVVWASHYGYTF
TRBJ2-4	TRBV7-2	CASSSPSLNIQYF
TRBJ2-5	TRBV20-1	CSAPTSGGETQYF
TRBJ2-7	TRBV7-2	CASSLEGREQYF
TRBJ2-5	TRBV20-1	CSARRSGGALETQYF
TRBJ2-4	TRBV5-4	CASSLRTDLAKNIQYF
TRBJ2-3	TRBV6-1	CASSQSSLRRAQYF
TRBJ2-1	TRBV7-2	CAGSGTGNNEQFF
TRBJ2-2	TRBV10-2	CASSEDWTGETGELFF
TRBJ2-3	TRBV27	CASSSLDDSFSTDTQYF
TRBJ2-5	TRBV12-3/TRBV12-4	CASRKGLGGEETQYF
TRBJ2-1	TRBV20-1	CSARGTGFGSSYNEQFF
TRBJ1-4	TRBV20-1	CSARVVNEKLFF
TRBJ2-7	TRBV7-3	CASSLTSGGRRRTHEQYF
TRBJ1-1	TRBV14	CASSQAASLEAFF
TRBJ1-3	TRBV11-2	CASSLESGTLSGNTIYF
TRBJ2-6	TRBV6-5	CASSYSKASGANVLTF
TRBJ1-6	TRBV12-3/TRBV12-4	CASSLRGAYSPLHF
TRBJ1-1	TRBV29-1	CSVIQGTPWNTEAFF